These 14 T cell receptor beta chains originate from one sample sequenced in a study of T cells in Graves' hyperthyroidism and ophthalmopathy. TCR beta CDR3 sequences were amplified from RNA transcripts. HTBI primers were employed in a first-round RT-PCR of the TCR CDR3. MiXCR was run by TCRdb on the multiplex PCR reads, yielding one entry per CDR3 protein. The data hold under 400,000 distinct CDR3 sequences, with around 16% observed a single time. The sequenced sample consisted of blood. The source is a man aged 25-45 years with Graves' hyperthyroidism.

This clonotype has a handful of counts. The chain employs TRBV6-1 and TRBJ1-2; no clear D. This CDR3 has 12 amino acids. Trimming shortened V by 5 bases and J by 2 bases, and 6 bases separated the two germline ends. The V gene's germline CDR1 is MNHNS and CDR2 SASEGT. In DNA, the CDR3 is TGTGCCAGCAGTCAGATAAACTATGGCTACACCTTC. The encoded protein is CASSQINYGYTF.

The chain employs TRBV10-1 and TRBJ2-7, with 7 positions matching TRBD2. The CDR3 consists of 15 residues. The germline V gene has CDR1 WNHNN and CDR2 SYGVQD (reference sequence). V shed 2 bases and J 0 bases; nucleotides not matched to a gene: 4. This CDR3 reads CASSESGASSYEQYF. CDR3 sequence (DNA): TGCGCCAGCAGTGAGAGCGGGGCGAGCTCCTACGAGCAGTACTTC.

The sample holds many counts of this clonotype. This rearrangement joins TRBV28 to TRBJ2-7; TRBD2 matches at 8 bases. The CDR3 is made up of 16 amino acids. Germline V gene data show CDR1 as MDHEN and CDR2 as SYDVKM. The V segment lost 4 bases and the J segment 5 bases; nucleotides outside the gene matches: 13. The CDR3 DNA follows: TGTGCCAGCAGTTCAATTAGCGGGATAGGATTCGACGAGCAGTACTTC. Its translation: CASSSISGIGFDEQYF.

Note on this clonotype: Its ends do not fully match the called genes, so a read error is possible. The rearrangement links TRBV7-3 to TRBJ2-3; no clear D gene. Germline V CDR1 and CDR2: SGHTA, FQGTGA. This CDR3 is 13 amino acids long. This CDR3 is CASCDPGTDTQYF. CDR3 nucleotides: TGTGCCAGCTGTGATCCGGGCACGGATACGCAGTATTTT.

The genes are TRBV6-5 and TRBJ2-2; 11 bases match TRBD2. This CDR3 has 18 amino acids. Trimming removed 3 bases from V and 0 bases from J; junction bases left unmatched: 6. Germline V CDR1 and CDR2: MNHEY, SVGAGI. The CDR3 bases are TGTGCCAGCAGTTATGAGGCTAGCGGGAGGCCGAACACCGGGGAGCTGTTTTTT. Translated, it gives CASSYEASGRPNTGELFF.

In this sample, this clonotype turned up many times. This sequence joins TRBV20-1 and TRBJ2-7, with TRBD2 identical over 10 bases. The junction had 12 bases not matched to a gene; V was cut back by 4 bases and J by 3 bases. This CDR3 has 16 amino acids. CDR1 and CDR2 from the germline V gene are DFQATT and SNEGSKA (reference sequence). In DNA, the CDR3 is TGCAGTGCTACCTCTAGCGGGGGAGGCATTGGCTACGAGCAGTACTTC. Translation: CSATSSGGGIGYEQYF.

The rearrangement uses TRBV11-2 and TRBJ2-3, with D tentatively TRBD2 (5 bases). CDR1 is SGHAT and CDR2 is FQNNGV in the germline V gene. V was clipped by 5 bases and J by 4 bases, with 13 bases between them. CDR3 length: 14 amino acids. The CDR3 is CASSPLEMADTQYF. CDR3 in DNA: TGTGCCAGCAGCCCACTAGAAATGGCAGATACGCAGTATTTT.

This clonotype was counted ten times or more. The chain is built from TRBV3-1 and TRBJ1-1; 12 positions match TRBD1. V dropped 6 bases and J dropped 10; count of bases not matched to a gene: 9. Germline CDR1 is LGHDT and CDR2 is YNNKEL (reference sequence). There are 14 residues in the CDR3. As DNA, the CDR3 is TGTGCCAGCAGTCCCGGGACAGGGGGCGCGGGAGCTTTCTTT. Amino acids: CASSPGTGGAGAFF.

V is TRBV27 and J is TRBJ2-7, with D unresolved. The CDR3 is 13 residues long. Germline assignment: CDR1 MNHEY and CDR2 SMNVEV (reference sequence). The V end was cut by 5 bases, the J end by 1 base, with 9 bases between. The chain's CDR3 is CASSRTQSYEQYF. The CDR3 region has the DNA TGTGCCAGCAGTCGAACTCAGTCCTACGAGCAGTACTTC.

The chain uses TRBV18 and TRBJ2-7; the match to TRBD2 covers 8 bases. In germline, CDR1 is KGHSH, CDR2 LQKENI. The CDR3 loop spans 13 amino acids. V shed 7 bases and J 7 bases; nucleotides not matched to a gene: 9. The CDR3 nucleotides read TGTGCCAGCTTTACTAGCGGACGTACGGAGCAGTACTTC. This sequence encodes CASFTSGRTEQYF.

The sample holds many counts of this clonotype. This chain joins TRBV20-1 and TRBJ2-7; D could derive from TRBD1 or TRBD2 (5 bases each). V lost 3 bases and J 1 base, leaving 13 bases between the germline ends. The CDR3 has 14 amino acids. The V gene's germline CDR1 is DFQATT and CDR2 SNEGSKA (reference sequence). The CDR3 reads CSASLLGVSYEQYF. CDR3 bases: TGCAGTGCTAGTTTACTAGGGGTTTCCTACGAGCAGTACTTC.

This clonotype was seen a handful of times. This chain connects TRBV5-1 to TRBJ2-5; 7 nucleotides line up with TRBD1. The CDR3 spans 14 residues. Germline loops: CDR1 SGHRS, CDR2 YFSETQ. The V and J ends lost 1 base and 2 bases, in that order; junction bases with no gene match: 2. CDR3 bases: TGCGCCAGCAGCTTGTTCAGGGGGCAAGAGACCCAGTACTTC. Amino acids: CASSLFRGQETQYF.

This clonotype has ten or more counts. V is TRBV30 and J is TRBJ2-1; tentatively, D is TRBD2 (6 bases). Trimming removed 0 bases from V and 9 bases from J, with 12 bases in between. CDR1 and CDR2 from the germline V gene are GTSNPN and SVGIG (reference sequence). CDR3 length: 13 residues. As DNA, the CDR3 is TGTGCCTGGAGTGTAGGACTCGGGGGTGAGCAGTTCTTC. This codes for CAWSVGLGGEQFF.

The gene calls are TRBV15 and TRBJ2-3; D unclear. Judging by the DNA end, TRBJ1-5 fits better; the J call may be wrong. Germline CDR1 reads LNHNV; CDR2 reads YYDKDF (reference sequence). CDR3 length: 16 residues. Written as DNA, the CDR3 is TGTGCCACCAGCAGTGGTCTAGCGGATAGCACAGATACGCAGCATTTT. This encodes CATSSGLADSTDTQHF.